These 10 T cell receptor beta chains originate from one sample sequenced in a study of glioma-infiltrating T cells after dendritic cell vaccination (dated by TCRdb to 2015 to 2016). Library creation used the immunoSEQ multiplex PCR assay. The source is immuneACCESS, and TCRdb retained only in-frame sequences with V and J called. Part of the clones is not carried over; for the studies checked, unresolved V genes explain less than half of this, and the remainder is unexplained. The table for this sample lists about 99,000 clones; about four fifths of them were counted only once. About an eighth of the sample is held by the ten biggest clonotypes. The source was blood, collected before dendritic cell vaccination. These receptors came from a human donor with glioblastoma.

As DNA, the CDR3 is TGCGCCAGCAGCTTACTAGCGGGGGGTGGTGATACGCAGTATTTT. It yields the protein CASSLLAGGGDTQYF. This sequence joins TRBV5-1 and TRBJ2-3, with TRBD2 matching 12 bases. CDR3 length: 15 residues. Germline values: CDR1 SGHRS, CDR2 YFSETQ. J lost 6 bases, V lost 2 bases, and 4 bases had no gene match.

The chain recombines TRBV30 with TRBJ2-7; D is possibly TRBD1 (5 bases). The germline CDR1 and CDR2 sequences are GTSNPN and SVGIG (reference sequence). The CDR3 sequence is 13 residues long. Trimming stripped 0 bases from V and 3 bases from J, with 9 bases between. The CDR3 here is CAWSVYRLYEQYF. The DNA for the CDR3 is TGTGCCTGGAGTGTATACAGGCTCTACGAGCAGTACTTC. Full variable domain (outside the CDR3, taken from reference TRBV30 and TRBJ2-7): SQTIHQWPATLVQPVGSPLSLECTVEGTSNPNLYWYRQAAGRGLQLLFYSVGIGQISSEVPQNLSASRPQDRQFILSSKKLLLSDSGFYLCAWSVYRLYEQYFGPGTRLTVT.

The chain links TRBV5-8 to TRBJ1-2, with D unclear. Trimming took off 1 base at V and 3 bases at J, with 10 bases between the two ends. Germline lookup yields CDR1 SGHTS and CDR2 YDEGEE. CDR3 length equals 14 residues. This CDR3 is CASSLPGLDYGYTF. The CDR3 DNA sequence: TGTGCCAGCAGCTTGCCGGGTTTGGACTATGGCTACACCTTC. The whole variable domain, remainder taken from reference TRBV5-8 and TRBJ1-2, is EAGVTQSPTHLIKTRGQQATLRCSPISGHTSVYWYQQALGLGLQFLLWYDEGEERNRGNFPPRFSGRQFPNYSSELNVNALELEDSALYLCASSLPGLDYGYTFGSGTRLTVV.

Concerning this clone itself: Other nucleotide sequences from this sample produce the same CDR3. The CDR3 loop reads CASSLTWGRTVKPNYGYTF. CDR3 in DNA: TGTGCCAGCAGCTTGACTTGGGGCAGAACTGTCAAACCTAACTATGGCTACACCTTC. V usage is TRBV11-3 and J usage is TRBJ1-2, with D tentatively TRBD1 (5 bases). V lost 3 bases, J lost 0 bases, and 23 bases lay in between. Germline V gene sequence: CDR1 SGHNT, CDR2 YENEEA. This CDR3 has 19 amino acids.

The CDR3 coding sequence is TGTGCCTGGAGGACCAGGGGGCGGGGGAACACCGGGGAGCTGTTTTTT. It codes for CAWRTRGRGNTGELFF. The chain carries TRBV30 and TRBJ2-2; 8 positions match TRBD1. Germline CDR1 is GTSNPN and CDR2 is SVGIG (reference sequence). The CDR3 contains 16 residues. V lost 3 bases and J lost 1; bases outside the gene matches: 7.

A few counts support this clone. The CDR3 bases are TGTGCCATCAGTGAGGGACAGGGAATCACTGAAGCTTTCTTT. Translated, it gives CAISEGQGITEAFF. This rearrangement joins TRBV10-3 to TRBJ1-1; 8 nucleotides agree with TRBD1. Germline CDR1 is ENHRY and CDR2 is SYGVKD. J was trimmed by 4 bases and V by 2 bases; bases with no gene match: 3. The CDR3 spans 14 residues.

The V gene is TRBV11-2, the J gene TRBJ1-5, with 8 bases that match TRBD1. Per germline, CDR1 SGHAT and CDR2 FQNNGV. V shed 4 bases, J shed 8 bases, and the junction held 10 bases outside the gene matches. The length of the CDR3 is 15 residues. The CDR3 nucleotides read TGTGCCAGCAGCTATATTACAGGGGGTGGGGAGCCCCAGCATTTT. Its protein is CASSYITGGGEPQHF. The whole variable domain, filled in from reference TRBV11-2 and TRBJ1-5, reads EAGVAQSPRYKIIEKRQSVAFWCNPISGHATLYWYQQILGQGPKLLIQFQNNGVVDDSQLPKDRFSAERLKGVDSTLKIQPAKLEDSAVYLCASSYITGGGEPQHFGDGTRLSIL.

CDR3 amino acids: CSVYPDRQFDTQYF. The CDR3 DNA follows: TGCAGCGTTTATCCGGACAGGCAATTCGATACGCAGTATTTT. This sequence joins TRBV29-1 and TRBJ2-3; 7 bases fit TRBD1. Germline V CDR1 and CDR2: SQVTM, ANQGSEA. J lost 6 bases, V lost 5 bases, and 11 bases had no gene match. The CDR3 length is 14 residues.

This rearrangement joins TRBV20-1 to TRBJ2-1; D unresolved. Germline V gene lookup returns CDR1 DFQATT and CDR2 SNEGSKA (reference sequence). CDR3 size: 10 residues. The V gene lost 6 bases and the J gene lost 6 bases, with 6 bases spanning the gap. The CDR3 loop reads CSATSNEQFF. The CDR3 DNA sequence: TGCAGTGCAACCAGCAATGAGCAGTTCTTC.

The rearrangement joins TRBV5-6 to TRBJ1-4, with 9 bases matching TRBD1. CDR3 length: 15 amino acids. Germline V gene sequence: CDR1 SGHDT, CDR2 YYEEEE. Trimming took 2 bases from V and 8 from J; bases not matched to a gene: 7. DNA of the CDR3: TGTGCCAGCAGCTTCCCGGGACAGGGTCGCGAAAAACTGTTTTTT. It translates to CASSFPGQGREKLFF. Combining the CDR3 with reference TRBV5-6 and TRBJ1-4 gives the whole variable domain DAGVTQSPTHLIKTRGQQVTLRCSPKSGHDTVSWYQQALGQGPQFIFQYYEEEERQRGNFPDRFSGHQFPNYSSELNVNALLLGDSALYLCASSFPGQGREKLFFGSGTQLSVL.